Below, 8 T cell receptor beta chains from the same sample are listed, as sequenced in a study of T cell responses to AZD1222 COVID-19 vaccine. Profiled with immunoSEQ multiplex PCR; TCRdb holds only in-frame clones, not every one. The data show roughly 91,000 clones, 90% seen once. Specimen: peripheral blood, collected on day 0 of AZD1222 vaccination. The source of these receptors is an adult in good health.

The gene calls are TRBV6-5 and TRBJ1-1, with a possible D match to TRBD1 (5 bases). The V gene lost 3 bases and the J gene lost 9 bases, with 17 bases spanning the gap. This CDR3 has 14 amino acids. Per germline, CDR1 MNHEY and CDR2 SVGAGI. The CDR3 nucleotides are TGTGCCAGCAGTTATCAGGGTAGGGTAGATCAAGCTTTCTTT. It translates to CASSYQGRVDQAFF.

The genes are TRBV14 and TRBJ2-2; D gene ambiguous. The CDR3 runs to 13 residues. Trimming removed 5 bases from V and 8 bases from J, with 12 bases in between. Germline CDR1 is SGHDN and CDR2 is FVKESK. CDR3 sequence reads: CASSTALQGELFF. The CDR3 nucleotides are TGTGCCAGCAGCACAGCATTACAAGGGGAGCTGTTTTTT.

V and J are TRBV27 and TRBJ1-2; D might be TRBD1 (5 bases). Per the germline V gene, CDR1 is MNHEY and CDR2 is SMNVEV (reference sequence). This CDR3 comprises 14 residues. V lost 5 bases and J 6 bases, leaving 16 bases between the germline ends. The CDR3 DNA reads as TGTGCCAGCAGTCACCTGGGCGGGGGAAATGGCTACACCTTC. Protein product: CASSHLGGGNGYTF.

This chain connects TRBV27 to TRBJ1-2, with 7 nucleotides matching TRBD1. Germline trimming cut 3 bases from V and 10 bases from J; bases unmatched to any gene: 5. CDR3 length: 12 amino acids. Germline V gene lookup returns CDR1 MNHEY and CDR2 SMNVEV (reference sequence). This chain's CDR3 is CASSFTGVNYTF. CDR3 nucleotides: TGTGCCAGCAGTTTTACAGGGGTTAACTACACCTTC.

This clone has a count of ten or more. This sequence joins TRBV19 and TRBJ2-1; the D gene is possibly TRBD2 (5 bases). The CDR3 runs 13 residues. CDR1 and CDR2 (germline): LNHDA, SQIVND (reference sequence). Trimming pared 10 bases from V and 0 bases from J, leaving 10 bases between. The CDR3 coding sequence is TGTGCCATAGGGAGCGGCTCCTACAATGAGCAGTTCTTC. This gives the protein CAIGSGSYNEQFF.

The chain is built from TRBV5-1 and TRBJ2-1; 8 bases line up with TRBD1. The V gene end was trimmed by 3 bases and the J gene end by 7 bases; junction bases not matched to a gene: 9. The CDR3 runs to 15 residues. Looked up from germline, CDR1 is SGHRS and CDR2 is YFSETQ. This CDR3 is CASSSWTGIKNEQFF. The CDR3 nucleotides are TGCGCCAGCAGCTCTTGGACAGGGATAAAGAATGAGCAGTTCTTC.

The chain recombines TRBV6-2 or TRBV6-3 with TRBJ1-5, with 10 bases that match TRBD1. The CDR3 is 14 residues long. The V and J ends lost 5 bases and 7 bases, in that order; junction bases with no gene match: 5. Germline assignment: CDR1 MNHEY and CDR2 SVGEGT. Written as DNA, the CDR3 is TGTGCCAGCAGTAAGACAGGGGGCGGACAGCCCCAGCATTTT. This encodes CASSKTGGGQPQHF.

The rearrangement links TRBV4-2 to TRBJ2-5; TRBD1 is a possible D gene (6 bases). This CDR3 is 16 amino acids long. Trimming left V 1 base short and J 5 bases short, with 17 bases between. Germline CDR1 and CDR2: LGHNA and YNFKEQ. CDR3 amino acids: CASSQALGQGKETQYF. CDR3 bases: TGTGCCAGCAGCCAAGCGCTAGGGCAGGGGAAGGAGACCCAGTACTTC.